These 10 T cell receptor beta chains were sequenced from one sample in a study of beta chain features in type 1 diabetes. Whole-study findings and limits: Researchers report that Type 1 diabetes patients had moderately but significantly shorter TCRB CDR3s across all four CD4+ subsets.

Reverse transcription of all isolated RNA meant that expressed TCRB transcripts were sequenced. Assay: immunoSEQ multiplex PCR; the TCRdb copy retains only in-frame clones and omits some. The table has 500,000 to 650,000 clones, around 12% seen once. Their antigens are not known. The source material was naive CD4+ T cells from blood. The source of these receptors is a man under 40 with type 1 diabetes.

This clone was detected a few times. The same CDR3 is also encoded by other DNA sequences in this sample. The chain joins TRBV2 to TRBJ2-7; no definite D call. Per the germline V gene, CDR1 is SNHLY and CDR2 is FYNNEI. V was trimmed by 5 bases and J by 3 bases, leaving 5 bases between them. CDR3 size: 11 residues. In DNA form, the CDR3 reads TGTGCCAGCAGTCCGAGCTACGAGCAGTACTTC. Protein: CASSPSYEQYF.

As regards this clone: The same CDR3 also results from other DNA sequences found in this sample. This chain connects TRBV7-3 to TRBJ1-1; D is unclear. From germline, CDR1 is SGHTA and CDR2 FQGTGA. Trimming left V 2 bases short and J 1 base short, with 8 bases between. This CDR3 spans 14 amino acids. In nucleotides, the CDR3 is TGTGCCAGCAGCTTAGGCGCGGGGAACACTGAAGCTTTCTTT. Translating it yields CASSLGAGNTEAFF.

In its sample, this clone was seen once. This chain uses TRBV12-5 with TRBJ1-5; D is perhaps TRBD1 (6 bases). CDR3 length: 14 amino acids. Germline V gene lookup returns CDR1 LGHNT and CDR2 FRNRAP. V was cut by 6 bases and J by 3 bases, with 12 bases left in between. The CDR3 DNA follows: TGTGCTAGTGGACAGGGCCAAGTCAATCAGCCCCAGCATTTT. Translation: CASGQGQVNQPQHF.

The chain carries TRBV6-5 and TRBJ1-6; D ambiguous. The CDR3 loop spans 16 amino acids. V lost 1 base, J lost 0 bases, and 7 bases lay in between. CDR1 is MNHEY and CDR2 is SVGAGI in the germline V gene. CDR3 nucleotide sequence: TGTGCCAGCAGTTACTATGGGAGCTCCTATAATTCACCCCTCCACTTT. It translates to CASSYYGSSYNSPLHF.

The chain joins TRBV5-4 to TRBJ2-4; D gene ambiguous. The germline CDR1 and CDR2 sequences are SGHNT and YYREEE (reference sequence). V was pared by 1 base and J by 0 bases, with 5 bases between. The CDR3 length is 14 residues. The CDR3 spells CASSLWAAKNIQYF. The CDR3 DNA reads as TGTGCCAGCAGCTTGTGGGCAGCCAAAAACATTCAGTACTTC.

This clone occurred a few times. CDR3 amino acids: CASSYSTLVSETQYF. The CDR3 DNA sequence: TGTGCCAGCAGTTACTCGACTCTAGTCAGCGAGACCCAGTACTTC. The V call is TRBV6-6, the J call TRBJ2-5; no reliable D call. The CDR3 runs 15 residues. V lost 0 bases, J lost 5 bases, and 13 bases lay in between. Looked up from germline, CDR1 is MNHNY and CDR2 is SVGAGI (reference sequence).

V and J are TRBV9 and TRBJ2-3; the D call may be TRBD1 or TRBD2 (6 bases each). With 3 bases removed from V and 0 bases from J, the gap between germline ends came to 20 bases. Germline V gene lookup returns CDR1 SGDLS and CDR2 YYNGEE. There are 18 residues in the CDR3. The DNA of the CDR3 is TGTGCCAGCAGCGAGTCGGGGGCCGGCAGGGCTAGCACAGATACGCAGTATTTT. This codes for CASSESGAGRASTDTQYF.

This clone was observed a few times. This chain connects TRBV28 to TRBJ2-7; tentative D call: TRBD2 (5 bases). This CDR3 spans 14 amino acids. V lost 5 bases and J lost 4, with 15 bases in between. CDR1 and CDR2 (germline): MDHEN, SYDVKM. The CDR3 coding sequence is TGTGCCAGCAGTCAGCCTCTCGAGCGGTACGAGCAGTACTTC. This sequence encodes CASSQPLERYEQYF.

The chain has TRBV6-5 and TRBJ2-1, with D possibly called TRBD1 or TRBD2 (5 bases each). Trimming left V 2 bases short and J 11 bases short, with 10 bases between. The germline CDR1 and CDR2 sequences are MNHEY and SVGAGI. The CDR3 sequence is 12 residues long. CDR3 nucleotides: TGTGCCAGCAGTTACGGGACGTCTCAGCAGTTCTTC. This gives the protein CASSYGTSQQFF.

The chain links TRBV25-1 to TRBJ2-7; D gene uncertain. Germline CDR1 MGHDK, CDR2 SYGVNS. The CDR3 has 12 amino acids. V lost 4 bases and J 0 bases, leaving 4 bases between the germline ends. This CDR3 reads CASSGASYEQYF. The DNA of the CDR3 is TGTGCCAGCAGTGGGGCCTCCTACGAGCAGTACTTC.